One sample yielded the 10 T cell receptor beta chains listed below, sequenced in a study of T cells after yellow fever vaccination. Via MiXCR, TCRdb re-called the 5' RACE reads, giving one row per CDR3 protein. Of a few hundred thousand distinct CDR3 sequences listed, about 4% were seen once; the top ten hold 20% to 25%. The source was PBMCs, collected 5 days after the yellow fever booster vaccination. All receptors derive from a man younger than 35 who received the YFV17D yellow fever vaccine.

In its sample, this clonotype was seen a few times. CDR3 coding DNA: TGTGCCAGCAGCGACCCGCTTTGGGGTGGCTACACCTTC. It yields the protein CASSDPLWGGYTF. The chain recombines TRBV28 with TRBJ1-2; D gene unclear. The V gene's germline CDR1 is MDHEN and CDR2 SYDVKM. The CDR3 has 13 residues. Deletions cut 6 bases from V and 7 bases from J, with 15 bases between.

This clonotype has more than one count but fewer than ten. The chain uses TRBV20-1 and TRBJ2-2; D gene unclear. Trimming removed 0 bases at V and 0 bases at J, with 8 bases between. Germline CDR1 reads DFQATT; CDR2 reads SNEGSKA (reference sequence). The CDR3 runs to 15 residues. Written as DNA, the CDR3 is TGCAGTGCTAGAGATGCCAGGTCGAACACCGGGGAGCTGTTTTTT. It translates to CSARDARSNTGELFF.

The chain links TRBV5-4 to TRBJ2-1, with D tentatively TRBD1 or TRBD2 (6 bases each). Germline values: CDR1 SGHNT, CDR2 YYREEE (reference sequence). V was cut by 4 bases and J by 6 bases, with 17 bases left in between. The CDR3 runs 15 residues. The CDR3 loop reads CASSTGSRGGNEQFF. The CDR3 bases are TGTGCCAGCAGCACCGGGAGCCGAGGGGGCAATGAGCAGTTCTTC. Variable domain in full (rest from reference TRBV5-4 and TRBJ2-1): ETGVTQSPTHLIKTRGQQVTLRCSSQSGHNTVSWYQQALGQGPQFIFQYYREEENGRGNFPPRFSGLQFPNYSSELNVNALELDDSALYLCASSTGSRGGNEQFFGPGTRLTVL.

This clonotype was detected a few times. The CDR3 sequence: CASSFPQRNTEAFF. The CDR3 coding sequence is TGTGCCAGCAGTTTCCCTCAAAGGAACACTGAAGCTTTCTTT. This chain links TRBV28 with TRBJ1-1; no definite D call. The CDR3 contains 14 residues. The V and J ends lost 3 bases and 1 base respectively, with 9 bases between them. Germline CDR1 MDHEN, CDR2 SYDVKM.

This chain joins TRBV11-2 and TRBJ1-1; unclear D gene. V lost 2 bases and J lost 7, with 17 bases in between. The germline CDR1 and CDR2 sequences are SGHAT and FQNNGV. The CDR3 contains 15 residues. CDR3 nucleotides: TGTGCCAGCAGCTTATCCCGCGGGGTCCGGGTTGAAGCTTTCTTT. This codes for CASSLSRGVRVEAFF.

This clonotype was recorded at least ten times. This chain links TRBV28 with TRBJ2-2, with a weak D call TRBD2 (6 bases). Trimming cost V 6 bases and J 8 bases, with 19 bases left between them. The CDR3 length is 15 residues. CDR1 and CDR2 from the germline V gene are MDHEN and SYDVKM. CDR3 protein: CASRLRGRPAGELFF. As DNA, the CDR3 is TGTGCCAGCAGGCTGCGGGGACGGCCCGCGGGGGAGCTGTTTTTT. The variable domain in full, completed from reference TRBV28 and TRBJ2-2, reads DVKVTQSSRYLVKRTGEKVFLECVQDMDHENMFWYRQDPGLGLRLIYFSYDVKMKEKGDIPEGYSVSREKKERFSLILESASTNQTSMYLCASRLRGRPAGELFFGEGSRLTVL.

The chain recombines TRBV14 with TRBJ1-6; 7 bases map to TRBD1. Trimming at V came to 1 base and at J to 10 bases, leaving 10 bases not matched to a gene. Germline lookup yields CDR1 SGHDN and CDR2 FVKESK. This CDR3 is 16 amino acids long. The chain's CDR3 is CASSQAPTGLGSPLHF. DNA for the CDR3: TGTGCCAGCAGCCAAGCCCCGACAGGGTTGGGATCACCCCTCCACTTT.

At least ten counts were recorded for this clonotype. The chain combines TRBV11-2 with TRBJ2-4; the D is unclear. The CDR3 has 14 amino acids. Trimming removed 2 bases at V and 0 bases at J, with 5 bases between. CDR1 is SGHAT, CDR2 FQNNGV, per germline. The DNA for the CDR3 is TGTGCCAGCAGCTTAAGTTTAGCCAAAAACATTCAGTACTTC. It is translated as CASSLSLAKNIQYF.

This clonotype has a count of ten or more. This chain joins TRBV4-1 and TRBJ1-5; no definite D call. Germline CDR1 is MGHRA and CDR2 is YSYEKL. V dropped 3 bases and J dropped 1 base, with 10 bases sitting between them. The CDR3 has 15 residues. Written as DNA, the CDR3 is TGCGCCAGCAGCCAGGTCCCGAGGAGCAATCAGCCCCAGCATTTT. Its translation is CASSQVPRSNQPQHF.

This clonotype appeared a few times. The V and J genes are TRBV6-2 or TRBV6-3 and TRBJ2-3; tentatively, D is TRBD1 (5 bases). CDR1 and CDR2 (germline): MNHEY, SVGEGT. Trimming left V 2 bases short and J 13 bases short, with 16 bases between. The CDR3 contains 13 residues. In nucleotides, the CDR3 is TGTGCCAGCAGTTACGCCTATCTGGGGCCTAAGTATTTT. Translated: CASSYAYLGPKYF.